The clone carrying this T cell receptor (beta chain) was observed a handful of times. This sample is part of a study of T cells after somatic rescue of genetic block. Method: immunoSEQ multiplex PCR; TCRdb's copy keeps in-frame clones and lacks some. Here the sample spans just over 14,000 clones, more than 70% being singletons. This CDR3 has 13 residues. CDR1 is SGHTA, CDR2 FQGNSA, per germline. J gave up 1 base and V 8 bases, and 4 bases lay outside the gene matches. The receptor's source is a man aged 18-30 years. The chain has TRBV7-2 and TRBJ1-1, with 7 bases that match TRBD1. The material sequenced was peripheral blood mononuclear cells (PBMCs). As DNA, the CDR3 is TGTGCCAGCTCCAGACAGGGGAACACTGAAGCTTTCTTT. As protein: CASSRQGNTEAFF.